A selection of T cell receptor beta chains follows, all from one sample in a study of CD8 T cells in Susac syndrome. MiXCR, run by TCRdb on the immunoSEQ multiplex PCR reads, gives a single entry per CDR3 protein. The table has 170,000 or so distinct CDR3 sequences, roughly 96% seen once; the top ten hold less than 0.2%. Sample: CD8+ T cells from PBMCs. The source is a human donor with multiple sclerosis. CDR3s leave out the opening cysteine and the closing phenylalanine or tryptophan.

V,J,CDR3
TRBV29-1,TRBJ2-1,SASGRNVDEQF
TRBV27,TRBJ2-7,ASSSGRRYEQY
TRBV7-8,TRBJ2-5,ASSSPGQQETQY
TRBV18,TRBJ2-2,ASSPPEPRATNTGELF
TRBV28,TRBJ2-3,ASSFVGRSTDTQY
TRBV4-1,TRBJ2-7,ASSGRSAGQGVDEQY
TRBV27,TRBJ1-4,ASSKSGTEDEKLF
TRBV4-1,TRBJ2-1,ASSQDGAGTYNEQF
TRBV27,TRBJ1-1,ASSPKGAGNTEAF
TRBV12-3/TRBV12-4,TRBJ1-2,ASSDPRSGATLANYGYT
TRBV6-5,TRBJ2-7,ASSQDRYEQY
TRBV5-4,TRBJ2-2,ASSFSPGGVSTGELF
TRBV12-3/TRBV12-4,TRBJ2-1,ASSWPLAGYNEQF
TRBV13,TRBJ1-1,ASSFAGGNTEAF
TRBV27,TRBJ2-3,ASSQGVLGAQY
TRBV28,TRBJ1-5,ASSIKDRAFSNQPQH
TRBV9,TRBJ1-5,ASSESSGMGNQPQH
TRBV7-6,TRBJ2-1,ASSLAGLFPHEQF
TRBV2,TRBJ1-5,ASGPGPQH
TRBV11-2,TRBJ2-7,ASSPSLGANYEQY
TRBV18,TRBJ2-1,ASSPYREQF
TRBV20-1,TRBJ1-5,SASPGGKVSNQPQH
TRBV7-3,TRBJ1-5,ASSLGTGANQPQH
TRBV20-1,TRBJ1-1,SARDSQNEAF
TRBV24-1,TRBJ1-2,ATSDSRPPELPNYGYT
TRBV20-1,TRBJ2-7,SAKGDATSYEQY
TRBV20-1,TRBJ1-5,SASIRGNQPQH
TRBV2,TRBJ2-2,ASSETRANTGELF
TRBV11-2,TRBJ2-3,ASSPFSGTRADTQY
TRBV20-1,TRBJ2-1,SARDLIEQF
TRBV7-7,TRBJ2-3,ASSSSQGTDTQY
TRBV5-1,TRBJ2-3,ASSWLSPSGGHTDTQY
TRBV15,TRBJ2-1,ATSRAGTGFVNEQF
TRBV5-6,TRBJ2-3,ASSQTSWLRY
TRBV28,TRBJ2-7,ASSLYYEQY
TRBV19,TRBJ1-5,ASNPDSSYQPQH
TRBV20-1,TRBJ2-1,SASTGGPQGEQF
TRBV25-1,TRBJ2-2,ASSASSGNTGELF
TRBV5-4,TRBJ2-3,ASSPHPGLGDSQQQY
TRBV18,TRBJ2-5,ASSPPTSGSQTQY
TRBV12-3/TRBV12-4,TRBJ2-1,ASSPGQAYNEQF